One T cell receptor beta chain is described in this entry. Antigen: not known. The data derive from a study of cytomegalovirus exposure and HLA in healthy donors. PCR primers comprised 60 Vbeta and 13 Jbeta primers. Sequencing used immunoSEQ multiplex PCR; TCRdb keeps in-frame clones, though not all of them. The repertoire holds approximately 210,000 clones, with 70% to 80% as singletons. Whole-study results and caveats: Investigators reported 150 to 200 TCR beta chains as tied to cytomegalovirus.

The sequenced material came from PBMCs. The origin of this receptor is a woman between 50 and 59 years old in good health and CMV-seronegative.

CDR3 sequence: CASSYTFASTDTQYF. CDR3 nucleotide sequence: TGTGCCAGCAGCTATACTTTTGCGAGCACAGATACGCAGTATTTT. The chain joins TRBV2 to TRBJ2-3; no definite D call. Germline values: CDR1 SNHLY, CDR2 FYNNEI. This CDR3 has 15 amino acids. Trimming left V 6 bases short and J 0 bases short, with 13 bases between.